This entry is about one TCR beta chain. This specimen comes from a study of CD4 T cells in relation to SARS-CoV-2 and coronaviruses. Study summary: The HLA restriction of the shared crossreactive spike epitopes was mapped.

Unexposed donor CD4+ T cells date from about 2011-2018, before the COVID-19 pandemic. Some clones are missing from TCRdb's copy, which holds only in-frame ones; the method was immunoSEQ multiplex PCR. This sample yields 65,000 or so clones, of which 75% to 90% are seen a single time; 1.6% belongs to the top ten. The sample comprised memory CD4+ T cells from PBMCs. This clonotype was obtained from a human donor in good health.

CDR3 loop: CASSPWQGVGGEQFF. In DNA form, the CDR3 reads TGTGCCAGTAGTCCCTGGCAGGGTGTCGGGGGTGAGCAGTTCTTC. V is TRBV19 and J is TRBJ2-1; the D gene is possibly TRBD2 (6 bases). This CDR3 is 15 amino acids long. Trimming removed 5 bases at V and 9 bases at J, with 20 bases between. The V gene's germline CDR1 is LNHDA and CDR2 SQIVND (reference sequence). The entire variable domain, with the rest obtained from reference TRBV19 and TRBJ2-1, is as follows: DGGITQSPKYLFRKEGQNVTLSCEQNLNHDAMYWYRQDPGQGLRLIYYSQIVNDFQKGDIAEGYSVSREKKESFPLTVTSAQKNPTAFYLCASSPWQGVGGEQFFGPGTRLTVL.